These 7 T cell receptor beta chains were sequenced from one sample in a study of T cells in Graves' hyperthyroidism and ophthalmopathy. From RNA transcripts, TCR beta CDR3 regions were amplified. HTBI primers were the set used in a first-round RT-PCR of the TCR CDR3. TCRdb independently ran MiXCR on the multiplex PCR reads; one entry per CDR3 protein. This sample has about 210,000 distinct CDR3 sequences; roughly 18% occur once, and the top ten carry under 65%. Sequencing was done on a sample of blood. Receptors were obtained from a man aged 50 to 60 with Graves' hyperthyroidism.

This clonotype came up many times. The chain has TRBV7-2 and TRBJ2-7; D unclear. V was pared by 7 bases and J by 2 bases, with 18 bases between. Germline CDR1 reads SGHTA; CDR2 reads FQGNSA. This CDR3 is 15 amino acids long. The CDR3 region is CASTDGPFRTYEQYF. In nucleotides, the CDR3 is TGTGCCAGCACCGATGGCCCATTTCGCACCTACGAGCAGTACTTC.

This clonotype was seen repeatedly, ten times or more. The rearrangement joins TRBV2 to TRBJ2-3; D is ambiguous. The CDR3 covers 12 residues. The V gene's germline CDR1 is SNHLY and CDR2 FYNNEI. V was pared by 4 bases and J by 2 bases, with 4 bases between. The DNA for the CDR3 is TGTGCCAGCAGTGTCTACACAGATACGCAGTATTTT. Its protein product is CASSVYTDTQYF.

This clonotype was counted many times. The chain links TRBV28 to TRBJ2-3; 15 bases line up with TRBD2. J gave up 11 bases and V 4 bases, and 4 bases lay outside the gene matches. Germline CDR1 MDHEN, CDR2 SYDVKM. The CDR3 has 14 residues. The CDR3: CASSSPGLAGGQYF. The CDR3 DNA follows: TGTGCCAGCAGTTCCCCGGGACTAGCGGGAGGGCAGTATTTT.

This clonotype was found many times. The chain links TRBV11-2 to TRBJ2-2; D gene unclear. Germline loops: CDR1 SGHAT, CDR2 FQNNGV. Trimming left V 2 bases short and J 0 bases short, with 7 bases between. The CDR3 spans 15 residues. The CDR3 reads CASSLWETNTGELFF. The DNA for the CDR3 is TGTGCCAGCAGCTTATGGGAAACGAACACCGGGGAGCTGTTTTTT. Complete variable domain (other parts from reference TRBV11-2 and TRBJ2-2): EAGVAQSPRYKIIEKRQSVAFWCNPISGHATLYWYQQILGQGPKLLIQFQNNGVVDDSQLPKDRFSAERLKGVDSTLKIQPAKLEDSAVYLCASSLWETNTGELFFGEGSRLTVL.

At least ten counts were recorded for this clonotype. This chain links TRBV24-1 with TRBJ1-4, with TRBD1 matching 8 bases. Germline V CDR1 and CDR2: KGHDR, SFDVKD. The CDR3 is made up of 15 amino acids. V lost 3 bases to trimming and J lost 7 bases; unmatched junction nucleotides: 6. The CDR3 loop reads CATSDRTGSGEKLFF. The CDR3 coding sequence is TGTGCCACCAGTGATCGGACAGGGTCGGGTGAAAAACTGTTTTTT.

Here the CDR3 DNA reads TGTGCCAGCAACACACAAATGAACACTGAAGCTTTCTTT. Translating gives CASNTQMNTEAFF. The gene calls are TRBV2 and TRBJ1-1, with D uncertain. This CDR3 has 13 amino acids. CDR1 and CDR2 (germline): SNHLY, FYNNEI. Deletions cut 7 bases from V and 0 bases from J, with 9 bases between. Full variable domain (remainder filled in from reference TRBV2 and TRBJ1-1): EPEVTQTPSHQVTQMGQEVILRCVPISNHLYFYWYRQILGQKVEFLVSFYNNEISEKSEIFDDQFSVERPDGSNFTLKIRSTKLEDSAMYFCASNTQMNTEAFFGQGTRLTVV.

The chain is built from TRBV11-3 and TRBJ1-1; TRBD1 matches at 8 bases. V trimming: 4 bases; J trimming: 5 bases; junction bases outside the gene matches: 9. CDR1 SGHNT and CDR2 YENEEA come from the germline V gene. This CDR3 is 15 amino acids long. The CDR3, as DNA: TGTGCCAGCAGCTCAGGACAGGGCCAGGAGACTGAAGCTTTCTTT. This encodes CASSSGQGQETEAFF.